This TCR beta chain originates from a study of cytomegalovirus exposure and HLA in healthy donors. Whole-study findings and limits: Association of a missense DCLRE1C variant with TCR beta V- and J-gene trimming was reported in a later analysis. Across HLA loci, a later analysis found differing TCR association rates, with DRB1 most and HLA-C fewest. After further analysis at a later stage, 16,951 TCR beta sequences were associated with HLA alleles at 0.05 false discovery rate.

The V end was cut by 2 bases, the J end by 0 bases, with 3 bases between. The CDR3 covers 13 residues. From germline, CDR1 is SGHKS and CDR2 YYEKEE (reference sequence). A note on this clone: Its target is not known.

PCR primers comprised 60 Vbeta and 13 Jbeta primers. The table came from immunoSEQ multiplex PCR; TCRdb's copy has only in-frame clones and leaves some out. The sample totals 100,000 or so clones. Sequencing was done on a sample of PBMCs. The receptor's source is a man over 45 in good health and CMV-seronegative. The chain has TRBV5-5 and TRBJ1-5, with D uncertain. For the CDR3, the DNA is TGTGCCAGCAGCTTTAGTAGCAATCAGCCCCAGCATTTT. This translates into CASSFSSNQPQHF.